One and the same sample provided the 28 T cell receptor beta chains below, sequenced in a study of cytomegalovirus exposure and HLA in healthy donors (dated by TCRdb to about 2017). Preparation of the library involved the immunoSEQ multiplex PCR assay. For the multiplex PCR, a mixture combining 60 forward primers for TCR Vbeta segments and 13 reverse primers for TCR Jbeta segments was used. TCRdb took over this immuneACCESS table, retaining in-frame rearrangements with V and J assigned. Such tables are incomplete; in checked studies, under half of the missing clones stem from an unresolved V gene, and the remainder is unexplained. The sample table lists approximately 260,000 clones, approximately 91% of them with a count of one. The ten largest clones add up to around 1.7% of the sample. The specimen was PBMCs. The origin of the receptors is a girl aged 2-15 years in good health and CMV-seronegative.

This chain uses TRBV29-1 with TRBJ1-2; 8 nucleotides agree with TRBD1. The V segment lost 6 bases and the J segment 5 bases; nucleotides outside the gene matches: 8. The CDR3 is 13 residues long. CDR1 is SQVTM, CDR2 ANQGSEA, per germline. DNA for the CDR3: TGCAGCGTAACAGGGGGAGAAGGGTATGGCTACACCTTC. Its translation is CSVTGGEGYGYTF.

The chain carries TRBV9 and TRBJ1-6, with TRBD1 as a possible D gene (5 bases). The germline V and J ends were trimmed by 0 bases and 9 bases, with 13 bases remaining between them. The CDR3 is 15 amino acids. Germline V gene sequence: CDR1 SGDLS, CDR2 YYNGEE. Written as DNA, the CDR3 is TGTGCCAGCAGCGTAGAAAGGGGTCCCCTTTCACCCCTCCACTTT. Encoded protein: CASSVERGPLSPLHF.

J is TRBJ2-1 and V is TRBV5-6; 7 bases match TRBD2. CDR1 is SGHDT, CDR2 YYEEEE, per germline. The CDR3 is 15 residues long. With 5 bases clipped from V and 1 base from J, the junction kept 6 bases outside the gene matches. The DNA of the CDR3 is TGTGCCAGCAGTCCGTGGCGGGAGTCCTACAATGAGCAGTTCTTC. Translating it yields CASSPWRESYNEQFF. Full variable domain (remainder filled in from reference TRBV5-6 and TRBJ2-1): DAGVTQSPTHLIKTRGQQVTLRCSPKSGHDTVSWYQQALGQGPQFIFQYYEEEERQRGNFPDRFSGHQFPNYSSELNVNALLLGDSALYLCASSPWRESYNEQFFGPGTRLTVL.

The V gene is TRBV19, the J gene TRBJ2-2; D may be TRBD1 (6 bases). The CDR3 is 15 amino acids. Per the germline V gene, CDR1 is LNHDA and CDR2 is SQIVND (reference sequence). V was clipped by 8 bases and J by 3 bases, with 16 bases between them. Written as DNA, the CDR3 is TGTGCCAGTGGAAACAGGGTAGGGGACACCGGGGAGCTGTTTTTT. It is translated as CASGNRVGDTGELFF.

Here the CDR3 DNA reads TGTGCCAGCAGCTTAAGTCCAGGGGGAAATGGCTACACCTTC. Protein product: CASSLSPGGNGYTF. This chain links TRBV7-8 with TRBJ1-2; 7 bases map to TRBD1. Germline V lookup: CDR1 SGHVS, CDR2 FQNEAQ. There are 14 residues in the CDR3. V dropped 2 bases and J dropped 6; count of bases not matched to a gene: 6.

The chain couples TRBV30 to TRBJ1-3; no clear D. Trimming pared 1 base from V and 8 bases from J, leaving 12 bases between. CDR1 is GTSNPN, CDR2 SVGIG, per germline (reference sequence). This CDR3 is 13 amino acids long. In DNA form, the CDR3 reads TGTGCCTGGAGTGGGTCCGGGATAGACACCATATATTTT. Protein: CAWSGSGIDTIYF.

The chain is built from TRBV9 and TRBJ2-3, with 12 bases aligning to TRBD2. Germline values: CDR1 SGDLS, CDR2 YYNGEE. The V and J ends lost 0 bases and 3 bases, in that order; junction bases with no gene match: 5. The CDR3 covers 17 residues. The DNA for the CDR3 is TGTGCCAGCAGCGTAGAACTAGCGGGGGGCCTAACAGATACGCAGTATTTT. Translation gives CASSVELAGGLTDTQYF.

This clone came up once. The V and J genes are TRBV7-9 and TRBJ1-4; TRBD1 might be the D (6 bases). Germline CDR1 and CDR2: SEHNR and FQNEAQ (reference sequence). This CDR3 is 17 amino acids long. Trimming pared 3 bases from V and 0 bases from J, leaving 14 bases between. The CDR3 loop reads CASSLWTAVPTNEKLFF. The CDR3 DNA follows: TGTGCCAGCAGCTTGTGGACAGCTGTGCCAACTAATGAAAAACTGTTTTTT. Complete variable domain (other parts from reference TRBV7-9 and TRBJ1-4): DTGVSQNPRHKITKRGQNVTFRCDPISEHNRLYWYRQTLGQGPEFLTYFQNEAQLEKSRLLSDRFSAERPKGSFSTLEIQRTEQGDSAMYLCASSLWTAVPTNEKLFFGSGTQLSVL.

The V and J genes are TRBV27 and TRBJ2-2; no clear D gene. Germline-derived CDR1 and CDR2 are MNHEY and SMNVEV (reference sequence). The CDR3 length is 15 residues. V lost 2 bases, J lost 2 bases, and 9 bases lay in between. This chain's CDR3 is CASSLVTSNTGELFF. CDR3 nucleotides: TGTGCCAGCAGTTTAGTGACTTCTAACACCGGGGAGCTGTTTTTT.

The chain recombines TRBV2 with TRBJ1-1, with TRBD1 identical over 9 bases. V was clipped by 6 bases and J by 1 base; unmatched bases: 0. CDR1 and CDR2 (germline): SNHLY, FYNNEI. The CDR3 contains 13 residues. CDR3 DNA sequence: TGTGCCAGCAGGGGACAGGGGAACACTGAAGCTTTCTTT. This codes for CASRGQGNTEAFF.

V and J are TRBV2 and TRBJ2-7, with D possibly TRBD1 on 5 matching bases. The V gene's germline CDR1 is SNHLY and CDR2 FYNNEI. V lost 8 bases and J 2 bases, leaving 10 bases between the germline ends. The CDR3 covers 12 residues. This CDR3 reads CASLDKTYEQYF. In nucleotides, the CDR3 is TGTGCCAGCCTGGACAAGACCTACGAGCAGTACTTC.

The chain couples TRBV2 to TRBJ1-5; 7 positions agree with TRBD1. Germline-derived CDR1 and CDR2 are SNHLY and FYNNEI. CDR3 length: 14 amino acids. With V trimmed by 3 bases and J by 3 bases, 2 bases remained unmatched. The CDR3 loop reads CASSEGQYNQPQHF. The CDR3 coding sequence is TGTGCCAGCAGTGAGGGACAGTACAATCAGCCCCAGCATTTT.

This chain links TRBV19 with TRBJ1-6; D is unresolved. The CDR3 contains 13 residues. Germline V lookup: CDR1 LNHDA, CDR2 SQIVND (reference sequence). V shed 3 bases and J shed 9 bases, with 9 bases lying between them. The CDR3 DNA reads TGTGCCAGTAGTATTGGAGGAGGTTCACCCCTCCACTTT. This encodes CASSIGGGSPLHF.

This CDR3 reads CASSLGPDRLNTEAFF. The DNA of the CDR3 is TGTGCCAGCAGTTTGGGACCGGACAGGCTGAACACTGAAGCTTTCTTT. V and J are TRBV28 and TRBJ1-1, with 7 bases aligning to TRBD1. Per the germline V gene, CDR1 is MDHEN and CDR2 is SYDVKM. V lost 3 bases and J lost 0; bases outside the gene matches: 7. The CDR3 contains 16 residues.

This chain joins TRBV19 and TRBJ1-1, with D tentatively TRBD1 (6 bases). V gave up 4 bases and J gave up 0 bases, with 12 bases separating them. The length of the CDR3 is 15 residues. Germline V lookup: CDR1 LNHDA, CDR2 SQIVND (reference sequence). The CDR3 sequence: CASSTRTVMNTEAFF. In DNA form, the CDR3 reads TGTGCCAGTAGTACACGGACAGTAATGAACACTGAAGCTTTCTTT.

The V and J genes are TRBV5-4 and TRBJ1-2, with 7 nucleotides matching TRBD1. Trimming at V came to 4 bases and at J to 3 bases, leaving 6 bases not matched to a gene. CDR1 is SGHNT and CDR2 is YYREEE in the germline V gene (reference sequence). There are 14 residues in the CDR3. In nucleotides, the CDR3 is TGTGCCAGCAGCCTCATAGACAGGGACTATGGCTACACCTTC. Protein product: CASSLIDRDYGYTF.

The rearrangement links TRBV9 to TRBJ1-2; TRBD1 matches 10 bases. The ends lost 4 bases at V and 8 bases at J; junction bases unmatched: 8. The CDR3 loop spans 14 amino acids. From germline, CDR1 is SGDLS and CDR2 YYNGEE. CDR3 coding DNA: TGTGCCAGCAGCTCGAGGACAGGGGGTTCCGGCTACACCTTC. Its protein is CASSSRTGGSGYTF. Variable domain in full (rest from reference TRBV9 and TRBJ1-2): DSGVTQTPKHLITATGQRVTLRCSPRSGDLSVYWYQQSLDQGLQFLIQYYNGEERAKGNILERFSAQQFPDLHSELNLSSLELGDSALYFCASSSRTGGSGYTFGSGTRLTVV.

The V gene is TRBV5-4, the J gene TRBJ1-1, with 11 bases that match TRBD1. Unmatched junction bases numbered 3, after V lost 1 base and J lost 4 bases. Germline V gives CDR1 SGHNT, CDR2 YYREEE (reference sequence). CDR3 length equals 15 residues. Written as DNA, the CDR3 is TGTGCCAGCAGCTTGCAGGGACAGGGGGGCACTGAAGCTTTCTTT. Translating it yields CASSLQGQGGTEAFF.

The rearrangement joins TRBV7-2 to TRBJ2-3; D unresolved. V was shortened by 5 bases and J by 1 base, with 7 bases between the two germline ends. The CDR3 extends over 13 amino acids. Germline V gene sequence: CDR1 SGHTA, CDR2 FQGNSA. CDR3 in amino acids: CASSGLGTDTQYF. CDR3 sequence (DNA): TGTGCCAGCAGCGGGCTTGGCACAGATACGCAGTATTTT.

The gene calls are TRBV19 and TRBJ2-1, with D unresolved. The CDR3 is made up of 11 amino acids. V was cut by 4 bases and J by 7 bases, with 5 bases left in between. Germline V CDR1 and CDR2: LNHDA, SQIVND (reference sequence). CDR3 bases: TGTGCCAGTAGTAGGGCAAATGAGCAGTTCTTC. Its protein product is CASSRANEQFF.

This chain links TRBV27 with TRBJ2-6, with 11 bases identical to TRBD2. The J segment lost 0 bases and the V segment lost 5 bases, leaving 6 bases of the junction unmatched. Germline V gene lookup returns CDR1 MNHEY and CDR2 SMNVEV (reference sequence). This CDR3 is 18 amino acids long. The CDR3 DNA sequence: TGTGCCAGCAGTCAGCTAGCGGGGGGCCTCTCTGGGGCCAACGTCCTGACTTTC. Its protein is CASSQLAGGLSGANVLTF. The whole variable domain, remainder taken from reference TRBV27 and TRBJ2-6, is EAQVTQNPRYLITVTGKKLTVTCSQNMNHEYMSWYRQDPGLGLRQIYYSMNVEVTDKGDVPEGYKVSRKEKRNFPLILESPSPNQTSLYFCASSQLAGGLSGANVLTFGAGSRLTVL.

The DNA of the CDR3 is TGTGCCAGCAGCTCCCGAATAGGGACTAGCCCATACGAGCAGTACTTC. Its translation: CASSSRIGTSPYEQYF. The J gene is TRBJ2-7, the V gene TRBV7-2, with 9 nucleotides matching TRBD2. Germline V gene data show CDR1 as SGHTA and CDR2 as FQGNSA. The CDR3 has 16 residues. The V gene end was trimmed by 4 bases and the J gene end by 4 bases; junction bases not matched to a gene: 11.

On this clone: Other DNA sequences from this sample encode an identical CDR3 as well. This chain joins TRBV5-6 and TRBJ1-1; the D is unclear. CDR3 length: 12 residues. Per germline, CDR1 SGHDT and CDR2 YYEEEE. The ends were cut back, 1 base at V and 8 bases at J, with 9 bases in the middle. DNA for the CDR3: TGTGCCAGCAGCTTGTCAGTAACAGAAGCTTTCTTT. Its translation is CASSLSVTEAFF.

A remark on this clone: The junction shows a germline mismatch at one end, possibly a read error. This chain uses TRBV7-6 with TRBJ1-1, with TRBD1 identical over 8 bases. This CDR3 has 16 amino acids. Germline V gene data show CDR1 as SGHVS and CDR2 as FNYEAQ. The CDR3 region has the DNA TGTGCCAGCAGCTTAGGCCAGGGGGCCAAGAACACTGAAGTTTTCTTT. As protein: CASSLGQGAKNTEVFF.

CDR3 sequence reads: CARRGRNEKLFF. The CDR3 DNA follows: TGTGCCAGACGCGGGAGGAATGAAAAACTGTTTTTT. The rearrangement joins TRBV27 to TRBJ1-4; unclear D gene. The germline V gene encodes CDR1 MNHEY and CDR2 SMNVEV (reference sequence). This CDR3 is 12 amino acids long. Trimming removed 9 bases from V and 5 bases from J, with 10 bases in between.

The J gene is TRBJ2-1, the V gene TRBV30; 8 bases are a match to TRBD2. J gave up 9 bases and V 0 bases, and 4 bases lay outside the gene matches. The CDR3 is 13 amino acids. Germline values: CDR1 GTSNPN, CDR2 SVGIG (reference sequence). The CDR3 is CAWSVLREGEQFF. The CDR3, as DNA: TGTGCCTGGAGTGTACTACGGGAGGGTGAGCAGTTCTTC.

This chain's CDR3 is CASSDRQGPGGNSPLHF. CDR3 nucleotides: TGCGCCAGCAGCGATCGACAGGGCCCCGGGGGAAATTCACCCCTCCACTTT. The V gene is TRBV5-1, the J gene TRBJ1-6, with TRBD1 identical over 7 bases. Trimming took 4 bases from V and 7 from J; bases not matched to a gene: 14. Germline V gene data show CDR1 as SGHRS and CDR2 as YFSETQ. The CDR3 has 17 amino acids.

The CDR3 DNA follows: TGTGCCACGAGAACCGGGACAGGGGTTGAGCAGTACTTC. This translates into CATRTGTGVEQYF. J is TRBJ2-7 and V is TRBV5-4, with 10 bases aligning to TRBD1. CDR1 SGHNT and CDR2 YYREEE come from the germline V gene (reference sequence). The length of the CDR3 is 13 residues. Trimming at V came to 9 bases and at J to 7 bases, leaving 10 bases not matched to a gene.